These T cell receptor beta chains were read from a single sample in a study of blood T cell repertoires in COVID-19. Measured with immunoSEQ multiplex PCR; TCRdb has only the in-frame clones, and not every one. Here the sample spans about 250,000 clones, approximately 86% being singletons. The specimen was peripheral blood. These TCRs come from a woman between 55 and 75 years old who had recovered from COVID-19. CDR3s include the opening cysteine and the closing phenylalanine or tryptophan. A D gene is named only where the DNA matches it firmly. Size values are once, few and many counts, or a class for expanded clones, and some rows have none.

length	V	size	D	J	DNA	CDR3
15	TRBV3-1/TRBV3-2	once	NA	TRBJ2-2	TGTGCCAGCAGCCACCGGGACTTCTCCACCGGGGAGCTGTTTTTT	CASSHRDFSTGELFF
14	TRBV11-2	NA	TRBD1	TRBJ1-2	TGTGCCAGCAGCTTAGTAGGGGGCCCGCATGGCTACACCTTC	CASSLVGGPHGYTF
13	TRBV11-2	NA	NA	TRBJ1-5	TGTGCCAGCAGCTTAGTTAGGGGTCAGCCCCAGCATTTT	CASSLVRGQPQHF
15	TRBV11-2	NA	TRBD2	TRBJ2-5	TGTGCCAGCAGCTTGCTAGCGGGGGACGCGGAGACCCAGTACTTC	CASSLLAGDAETQYF
15	TRBV5-5	NA	NA	TRBJ2-5	TGTGCCAGCAGCTTCTTAGGCGGCAGCCAAGAGACCCAGTACTTC	CASSFLGGSQETQYF
15	TRBV5-4	once	NA	TRBJ1-1	TGTGCCAGCAGCTTGGCCCCGGGTATGAACACTGAAGCTTTCTTT	CASSLAPGMNTEAFF
13	TRBV19	NA	NA	TRBJ1-1	TGTGCCAGTAGTAGCCAGGCGGGCACTGAAGCTTTCTTT	CASSSQAGTEAFF
15	TRBV4-1	NA	TRBD1	TRBJ1-4	TGCGCCAGCAGCCAGGGACAGGTGGGCAGGGAAAAACTGTTTTTT	CASSQGQVGREKLFF
15	TRBV3-1/TRBV3-2	NA	NA	TRBJ2-7	TGTGCCAGCAGCCAAATGCGGTCCGTTTTCAACGAGCAGTACTTC	CASSQMRSVFNEQYF
13	TRBV28	NA	TRBD1	TRBJ1-2	TGTGCCAGCAGGCGGACAGGTTTGGGAGGCTACACCTTC	CASRRTGLGGYTF